This TCR beta chain derives from a study of blood T cells in healthy people across ages. Study-level findings and limits: Higher diversity, along with more naive CD4+ cells, distinguished long-lived donors from aged donors. Age advanced and TCR beta diversity per million T cells fell, roughly linearly.

Trimming removed 0 bases at V and 6 bases at J, with 18 bases between. CDR3 length: 17 residues. CDR1 is MNHNS, CDR2 SASEGT, per germline. Note on this clonotype: The antigen remains undetermined.

Using a J-beta primer mix together with a sample-barcoded 5' primer, a second PCR was run for roughly 6 to 11 cycles. Tags on each cDNA molecule came from a template-switch adaptor with 12 random nucleotides. MiXCR, run by TCRdb on the 5' RACE reads, gives a single entry per CDR3 protein. Altogether fewer than 2,000,000 distinct CDR3 sequences are present, 34% being singletons, with the ten largest covering about 11%. This clonotype was sampled from a woman younger than 45 in good health. Sequenced input: blood. This sequence joins TRBV6-1 and TRBJ2-1; a weak D match, TRBD2 (6 bases). The CDR3 bases are TGTGCCAGCAGTGAAGCTACCCCCGGGAGATGGGCCAATGAGCAGTTCTTC. Translated, it gives CASSEATPGRWANEQFF.